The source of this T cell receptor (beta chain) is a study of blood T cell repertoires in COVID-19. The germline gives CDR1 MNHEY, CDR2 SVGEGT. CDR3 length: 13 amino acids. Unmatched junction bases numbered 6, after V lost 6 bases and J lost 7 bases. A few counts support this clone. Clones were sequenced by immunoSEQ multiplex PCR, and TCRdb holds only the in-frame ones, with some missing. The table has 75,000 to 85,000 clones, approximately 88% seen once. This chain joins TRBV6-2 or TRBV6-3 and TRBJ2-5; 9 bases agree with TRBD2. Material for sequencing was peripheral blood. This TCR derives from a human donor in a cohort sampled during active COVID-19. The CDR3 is CASSSGRRPTQYF. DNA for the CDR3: TGTGCCAGCAGCAGCGGGAGGAGGCCGACCCAGTACTTC.